The 30 T cell receptor beta chains presented below share a single source sample, sequenced in a study of T cells in women clearing cervical HPV infection. The repertoire was sequenced with immunoSEQ multiplex PCR; TCRdb's copy has only in-frame clones and lacks some. The sample totals 25,000 to 30,000 clones. The sample comprised blood buffy coat. These receptor sequences come from a woman between 18 and 70 years old with a cervical HPV16 infection that either progressed to CIN3+ or cleared (not recorded which).

Comments on this clone: Read data end 3 residues before the CDR3 end; the end is taken from the germline J gene. The rearrangement joins TRBV10-3 to TRBJ1-1; D gene unclear. The CDR3 length is 18 residues. V lost 5 bases to trimming and J lost 3 bases, with 25 bases between them. In germline, CDR1 is ENHRY, CDR2 SYGVKD. The CDR3 loop reads CAISSSTSYYDPHTEAFF. The CDR3 bases that were read are TGTGCCATCAGTTCGTCCACCTCTTACTACGACCCTCACACTGAA.

This clone is medium-sized by frequency. The read terminates 3 residues ahead of where the CDR3 ends, so the germline J gene completes it. This sequence joins TRBV2 and TRBJ2-4, with unresolved D. The CDR3 contains 11 residues. Germline values: CDR1 SNHLY, CDR2 FYNNEI. Incomplete CDR3 DNA: TGTGCCAGCAGTGATTTTAGTAGT. This translates into CASSDFSS. The CDR3 as a whole reads CASSDFSSQYF. The full variable domain, completed using reference TRBV2 and TRBJ2-4, is EPEVTQTPSHQVTQMGQEVILRCVPISNHLYFYWYRQILGQKVEFLVSFYNNEISEKSEIFDDQFSVERPDGSNFTLKIRSTKLEDSAMYFCASSDFSSQYFGAGTRLSVL.

Points on this clone: One junction end does not reproduce the germline sequence, and a read error may be involved. The CDR3 bases that were read are TGCGCCAGCAGCCAGAAGGCACAAGGGGAGAAGGGCACAGATACG. This gives the protein CASSQKAQGEKGTDT. The whole CDR3 is CASSQKAQGEKGTDTQYF. V and J are TRBV4-2 and TRBJ2-3; D may be TRBD1 or TRBD2 (5 bases each). From the germline J gene comes the end of the CDR3, since the read stops 3 residues before it. Germline assignment: CDR1 LGHNA and CDR2 YNFKEQ. This CDR3 has 18 amino acids.

Note on this clone: The missing CDR3 end, 3 residues past where the read stops, is filled in from the germline J gene. This rearrangement joins TRBV11-3 to TRBJ1-2, with TRBD1 as a possible D gene (5 bases). V was trimmed by 9 bases and J by 1 base, leaving 15 bases between them. The CDR3 extends over 14 amino acids. Germline V lookup: CDR1 SGHNT, CDR2 YENEEA. Here the CDR3 reads CARVRGRSNYGYTF. The sequenced part of the CDR3 DNA is TGTGCCAGGGTTCGGGGGAGGAGTAACTATGGC.

The sequenced CDR3 bases are TGTGCCAGCTCACCAGCGGCAGACTATGGC. Translating it yields CASSPAADYG. The whole CDR3 region reads CASSPAADYGYTF. The chain joins TRBV18 to TRBJ1-2, with D unresolved. The CDR3 end falls 3 residues outside the read, so it is completed with the germline J gene. V shed 2 bases and J shed 3 bases, with 7 bases lying between them. The CDR3 runs 13 residues. The germline CDR1 and CDR2 sequences are KGHSH and LQKENI. The full variable domain, in which reference TRBV18 and TRBJ1-2 provide the parts outside the CDR3, is NAGVMQNPRHLVRRRGQEARLRCSPMKGHSHVYWYRQLPEEGLKFMVYLQKENIIDESGMPKERFSAEFPKEGPSILRIQQVVRGDSAAYFCASSPAADYGYTFGSGTRLTVV.

A word on this clone: Read data end 3 residues before the CDR3 end; the end is taken from the germline J gene. The gene calls are TRBV2 and TRBJ2-3; D is unclear. Germline V CDR1 and CDR2: SNHLY, FYNNEI. The length of the CDR3 is 15 residues. V was cut by 0 bases and J by 2 bases, with 9 bases left in between. The sequenced part of the CDR3 DNA is TGTGCCAGCAGTGAAGCAGGGCCCTACACAGATACG. This sequence encodes CASSEAGPYTDT. The whole CDR3 is CASSEAGPYTDTQYF.

A remark on this clone: The observed sequence ends 3 residues before the CDR3 terminus, with the missing tail filled in from the germline J gene. The chain uses TRBV5-4 and TRBJ2-5; D is perhaps TRBD1 (5 bases). V was cut by 0 bases and J by 4 bases, with 7 bases left in between. CDR1 and CDR2 from the germline V gene are SGHNT and YYREEE (reference sequence). The CDR3 runs to 13 residues. CDR3 DNA, as far as it was read: TGTGCCAGCAGCTTGGGGGGCGCAGAGACC. The encoded protein is CASSLGGAET. The whole CDR3 region reads CASSLGGAETQYF. The variable domain in full, with the rest retrieved from reference TRBV5-4 and TRBJ2-5, is ETGVTQSPTHLIKTRGQQVTLRCSSQSGHNTVSWYQQALGQGPQFIFQYYREEENGRGNFPPRFSGLQFPNYSSELNVNALELDDSALYLCASSLGGAETQYFGPGTRLLVL.

As regards this clone: The sequence runs out 3 residues before the end of the CDR3; the remainder is reconstructed from the germline J gene. The chain combines TRBV30 with TRBJ1-2; TRBD1 matches at 11 bases. CDR1 GTSNPN and CDR2 SVGIG come from the germline V gene (reference sequence). The CDR3 covers 13 residues. The sequenced CDR3 bases are TGTGCCTGGGGGACAGGGGGTACCTACGAC. Protein product: CAWGTGGTYD. From start to end, the CDR3 is CAWGTGGTYDYTF.

CDR3 sequence reads: CASSDYGGESNEKLFF. The CDR3 bases that were read are TGTGCCAGCAGTGATTATGGAGGGGAATCAAATGAAAAG. The rearrangement uses TRBV2 and TRBJ2-2; possibly TRBD2 for D (6 bases). The read ends 3 residues shy of where the CDR3 ends; the end is completed using the germline J gene. The germline V gene has CDR1 SNHLY and CDR2 FYNNEI. The CDR3 is made up of 16 amino acids.

As to this clone: Read coverage stops 3 residues before the CDR3 terminus; the germline J gene supplies the remainder. The chain uses TRBV2 and TRBJ1-4; 9 nucleotides align to TRBD1. The length of the CDR3 is 15 residues. Germline values: CDR1 SNHLY, CDR2 FYNNEI. V was pared by 4 bases and J by 0 bases, with 0 bases of the junction left unmatched. The CDR3 loop is CASSGTGATNEKLFF. The part of the CDR3 DNA that was read is TGTGCCAGCAGTGGGACAGGGGCAACTAATGAAAAA.

Worth noting for this clone: Coverage ceases 3 residues before the CDR3 finishes, and the germline J gene fills in the end. The chain is built from TRBV19 and TRBJ2-7, with 7 nucleotides matching TRBD2. The CDR3 contains 14 residues. V lost 10 bases, J lost 6 bases, and 15 bases stayed unmatched. The germline CDR1 and CDR2 sequences are LNHDA and SQIVND (reference sequence). This chain's CDR3 is CATQGGAGPSEQYF. The CDR3 bases that were read are TGTGCCACCCAGGGAGGGGCCGGGCCTAGCGAG.

As regards this clone: The observed sequence ends 3 residues before the CDR3 terminus, with the missing tail filled in from the germline J gene. V usage is TRBV5-8 and J usage is TRBJ2-5; TRBD1 might be the D (6 bases). Germline V CDR1 and CDR2: SGHTS, YDEGEE. Trimming pared 0 bases from V and 4 bases from J, leaving 7 bases between. This CDR3 is 13 amino acids long. The sequenced part of the CDR3 DNA is TGTGCCAGCAGCTTGGACAGGGTAGAGACC. Protein sequence: CASSLDRVET. From start to end, the CDR3 is CASSLDRVETQYF.

By frequency, this clone registers medium-sized. The read stops 3 residues short of the end of the CDR3; the missing end is completed from the germline J gene. The chain joins TRBV4-1 to TRBJ2-3; 13 bases are a match to TRBD2. With 2 bases clipped from V and 2 bases from J, the junction kept 4 bases outside the gene matches. There are 17 residues in the CDR3. Germline V gives CDR1 MGHRA, CDR2 YSYEKL. Here the CDR3 reads CASSQWGLAGFTDTQYF. Incomplete CDR3 DNA: TGCGCCAGCAGCCAATGGGGACTAGCGGGATTCACAGATACG.

Concerning this clone: The CDR3 end lies 3 residues beyond the end of the read and is filled in from the germline J gene. This sequence joins TRBV20-1 and TRBJ2-3; 9 bases are shared with TRBD2. Germline lookup yields CDR1 DFQATT and CDR2 SNEGSKA (reference sequence). The length of the CDR3 is 14 residues. CDR3 loop: CSARLAGEKETQYF. Partial CDR3 DNA: TGCAGTGCTAGGTTAGCGGGAGAGAAGGAGACG.

Turning to this clone: Read data end 3 residues before the CDR3 end; the end is taken from the germline J gene. The chain employs TRBV2 and TRBJ2-5; weak D call: TRBD1 (6 bases). The CDR3 covers 15 residues. CDR1 is SNHLY, CDR2 FYNNEI, per germline. Trimming took 6 bases from V and 5 from J, leaving 19 bases between them. The CDR3 spells CASRRQLQGRETQYF. The sequenced CDR3 bases are TGTGCCAGCAGGCGTCAACTACAGGGAAGGGAGACC. Looking up the rest from reference TRBV2 and TRBJ2-5 gives the full variable domain: EPEVTQTPSHQVTQMGQEVILRCVPISNHLYFYWYRQILGQKVEFLVSFYNNEISEKSEIFDDQFSVERPDGSNFTLKIRSTKLEDSAMYFCASRRQLQGRETQYFGPGTRLLVL.

With respect to this clone: Sequencing ends 3 residues short of the CDR3 end; the germline J gene provides the rest. The chain joins TRBV28 to TRBJ2-2, with 11 bases fitting TRBD2. This CDR3 comprises 14 residues. Germline V lookup: CDR1 MDHEN, CDR2 SYDVKM. V trimming: 6 bases; J trimming: 5 bases; junction bases outside the gene matches: 2. The CDR3 reads CASRLAGVTGELFF. The CDR3 DNA, read in part, is TGTGCCAGCAGACTAGCGGGAGTGACCGGGGAG.

As regards this clone: The read terminates 3 residues before the CDR3 end, so the remaining end is supplied by the germline J gene. This rearrangement joins TRBV19 to TRBJ1-5, with 7 nucleotides matching TRBD1. The CDR3 is 15 residues long. V lost 10 bases, J lost 3 bases, and 12 bases stayed unmatched. Per the germline V gene, CDR1 is LNHDA and CDR2 is SQIVND (reference sequence). The CDR3 loop reads CATTARQGLNQPQHF. Incomplete CDR3 DNA: TGTGCCACCACGGCCAGACAGGGTCTCAATCAGCCC.

Comments on this clone: The read ends 3 residues shy of where the CDR3 ends; the end is completed using the germline J gene. The chain links TRBV19 to TRBJ2-3; D may be TRBD2 (5 bases). CDR1 LNHDA and CDR2 SQIVND come from the germline V gene (reference sequence). The CDR3 has 14 amino acids. Trimming shortened V by 3 bases and J by 6 bases, and 13 bases separated the two germline ends. CDR3 bases read: TGTGCCAGTAGTATTAGAGAGGGTTTGGATACG. Translated: CASSIREGLDT. The full CDR3 sequence reads CASSIREGLDTQYF.

Points on this clone: The read ends 3 residues early relative to the CDR3; the germline J gene fills the gap. This sequence joins TRBV7-8 and TRBJ1-2; no clear D. Germline CDR1 and CDR2: SGHVS and FQNEAQ. The length of the CDR3 is 15 residues. Incomplete CDR3 DNA: TGTGCCAGCAGCTATAGCGGTGCCTCCTACAATGAG. It encodes CASSYSGASYNE. The entire CDR3 sequence reads CASSYSGASYNEYTF.

A note on this clone: The CDR3 is cut off 3 residues early in the read; its end comes from the germline J gene. The chain is built from TRBV20-1 and TRBJ1-1; a weak D match, TRBD1 (5 bases). Germline V gene data show CDR1 as DFQATT and CDR2 as SNEGSKA (reference sequence). This CDR3 is 14 amino acids long. Trimming removed 1 base at V and 4 bases at J, with 13 bases between. CDR3 DNA, as far as it was read: TGCAGTGCTAGAGGAGGGGCTGGTAGCACTGAA. Translating gives CSARGGAGSTE. The whole CDR3 region reads CSARGGAGSTEAFF.

With respect to this clone: The read halts 3 residues ahead of the CDR3 end, with the missing end drawn from the germline J gene. This chain uses TRBV30 with TRBJ1-6, with a possible D match to TRBD1 (5 bases). Germline V gene sequence: CDR1 GTSNPN, CDR2 SVGIG (reference sequence). V lost 5 bases and J 5 bases, leaving 16 bases between the germline ends. This CDR3 has 15 amino acids. CDR3 in amino acids: CAWARTRGNNSPLHF. The sequenced part of the CDR3 DNA is TGTGCCTGGGCTCGGACCCGGGGGAATAATTCACCC.

As to this clone: The read falls 3 residues short of the CDR3 end, and the missing part is taken from the germline J gene. This sequence joins TRBV30 and TRBJ1-2, with TRBD1 matching over 7 bases. Trimming removed 5 bases from V and 4 bases from J; junction bases left unmatched: 13. The germline V gene has CDR1 GTSNPN and CDR2 SVGIG (reference sequence). The CDR3 totals 15 residues. The CDR3: CAWVPGRGQIYGYTF. The covered CDR3 bases are TGTGCCTGGGTCCCTGGCAGGGGACAGATCTATGGC.

As to this clone: Read sequence stops 3 residues before the CDR3 end, and the germline J gene provides the missing end. The rearrangement uses TRBV11-3 and TRBJ2-1; 8 nucleotides align to TRBD2. V was pared by 2 bases and J by 9 bases, with 6 bases of the junction left unmatched. The CDR3 has 14 amino acids. Germline V gene lookup returns CDR1 SGHNT and CDR2 YENEEA. CDR3 sequence: CASSLLGLGVEQFF. Incomplete CDR3 DNA: TGTGCCAGCAGCTTATTGGGACTAGGTGTTGAG.

As to this clone: The CDR3 extends 3 residues past the end of the read, so its final part is completed from the germline J gene. V gene TRBV20-1 combines with J gene TRBJ2-1; 9 nucleotides match TRBD2. The ends lost 5 bases at V and 4 bases at J; junction bases unmatched: 6. The CDR3 length is 14 residues. Germline V gene data show CDR1 as DFQATT and CDR2 as SNEGSKA (reference sequence). The CDR3 spells CSAGVAGEYNEQFF. The sequenced part of the CDR3 DNA is TGCAGTGCTGGTGTAGCGGGAGAATACAATGAG.

Details on this clone: The observed sequence ends 3 residues before the CDR3 terminus, with the missing tail filled in from the germline J gene. The chain recombines TRBV5-6 with TRBJ1-4, with a weak D call TRBD1 (6 bases). CDR1 and CDR2 (germline): SGHDT, YYEEEE. Trimming cost V 0 bases and J 7 bases, with 13 bases left between them. This CDR3 is 15 amino acids long. Partial CDR3 DNA: TGTGCCAGCAGCTTGGCTGGGACAAAGGTTGAAAAA. It translates to CASSLAGTKVEK. The CDR3 in full is CASSLAGTKVEKLFF.

Comment on this clone: The observed sequence ends 3 residues before the CDR3 terminus, with the missing tail filled in from the germline J gene. The rearrangement links TRBV7-2 to TRBJ2-1, with 8 bases matching TRBD2. The CDR3 sequence is 17 residues long. Per the germline V gene, CDR1 is SGHTA and CDR2 is FQGNSA. Trimming removed 0 bases from V and 9 bases from J; junction bases left unmatched: 13. The CDR3 loop reads CASSLARAGGWAGEQFF. Partial CDR3 DNA: TGTGCCAGCAGCTTAGCTCGGGCGGGAGGATGGGCGGGTGAG.

On this clone itself: Sequence at one end of the junction differs from germline and may be a read error. The sequence runs out 3 residues before the end of the CDR3; the remainder is reconstructed from the germline J gene. The chain carries TRBV7-6 and TRBJ2-2; TRBD1 might be the D (5 bases). The germline V gene encodes CDR1 SGHVS and CDR2 FNYEAQ. There are 14 residues in the CDR3. CDR3 residues: CTSAKGSRNEKLFF. Partial CDR3 DNA: TGTACCAGCGCAAAGGGGTCTAGGAATGAAAAG. The full variable domain, rest sourced from reference TRBV7-6 and TRBJ2-2, is GAGVSQSPRYKVTKRGQDVALRCDPISGHVSLYWYRQALGQGPEFLTYFNYEAQQDKSGLPNDRFSAERPEGSISTLTIQRTEQRDSAMYRCTSAKGSRNEKLFFGEGSRLTVL.

To note about this clone: The read halts 3 residues ahead of the CDR3 end, with the missing end drawn from the germline J gene. This chain uses TRBV19 with TRBJ2-3; 8 nucleotides match TRBD1. Germline CDR1 LNHDA, CDR2 SQIVND (reference sequence). V lost 8 bases, J lost 2 bases, and 12 bases stayed unmatched. This CDR3 contains 16 residues. The sequenced CDR3 bases are TGTGCCAGTCACTCGGGGACAGGCGGATTCACAGATACG. This encodes CASHSGTGGFTDT. From start to end, the CDR3 is CASHSGTGGFTDTQYF.

As for this clone: The read ends 3 residues early relative to the CDR3; the germline J gene fills the gap. The J gene is TRBJ1-2, the V gene TRBV5-1; TRBD1 is a possible D gene (5 bases). Deletions cut 0 bases from V and 4 bases from J, with 7 bases between. The CDR3 totals 13 residues. Germline V CDR1 and CDR2: SGHRS, YFSETQ. CDR3 loop: CASSLDRFYGYTF. Partial CDR3 DNA: TGCGCCAGCAGCTTGGACAGGTTCTATGGC. The complete variable domain, with remaining parts taken from reference TRBV5-1 and TRBJ1-2, reads KAGVTQTPRYLIKTRGQQVTLSCSPISGHRSVSWYQQTPGQGLQFLFEYFSETQRNKGNFPGRFSGRQFSNSRSEMNVSTLELGDSALYLCASSLDRFYGYTFGSGTRLTVV.

As for this clone: The read stops 3 residues short of the end of the CDR3; the missing end is completed from the germline J gene. This chain uses TRBV5-1 with TRBJ2-2, with D perhaps TRBD1 (5 bases). CDR3 size: 17 residues. Germline CDR1 and CDR2: SGHRS and YFSETQ. CDR3: CASSLAAHSSGANVLFF. The part of the CDR3 DNA that was read is TGCGCCAGCAGCTTGGCCGCACACAGCTCTGGGGCCAACGTG.